The next 15 T cell receptor gamma chains were all read from a single sample in a study of gamma-delta T cells after stem cell transplantation. TCRdb redid clone calling on the RT-PCR reads using CATT. Of over 1,500 gamma-chain clones listed, 2.5% to 4% are singletons. Sample: gamma-delta T cells. The receptors come from a human donor. It is not recorded whose cells these are; they may come from a transplant donor.

This clone was observed a few times. This likely stems from a read error, as it lies one base from a far larger clone. This sample also contains other DNA sequences that code for the same CDR3. The V gene is TRGV9, the J gene TRGJP. CDR1 GITISATS and CDR2 ISYDGTV come from the germline V gene (reference sequence). There are 17 residues in the CDR3. CDR3 protein: CALWEELKELGKKIKVF. CDR3 nucleotides: TGTGCCTTGTGGGAGGAGCTCAAGGAGTTAGGCAAAAAAATCAAGGTATTT.

This clone was seen a few times. A much larger clone differs from this one at a single base, so this may be a read error. Distinct nucleotide sequences in the sample also encode this CDR3. V is TRGV9 and J is TRGJP. The CDR3 contains 18 residues. The V and J ends lost 2 bases and 9 bases, in that order; junction bases with no gene match: 13. The V gene's germline CDR1 is GITISATS and CDR2 ISYDGTV (reference sequence). CDR3 protein: CALWEASSGGLGKKIKVF. The CDR3 DNA is TGTGCCTTGTGGGAGGCTTCATCAGGAGGGTTGGGCAAAAAAATCAAGGTATTT.

This clone is classed as medium-sized. The chain links TRGV8 to TRGJ1 or TRGJ2. Per germline, CDR1 VENAVY and CDR2 YDSYNSRV. The CDR3 is made up of 14 amino acids. Losses at the gene ends were 0 bases for V and 1 base for J; bases not matched to a gene: 3. Here the CDR3 reads CATWDRPNYYKKLF. The CDR3 DNA is TGTGCCACCTGGGATAGGCCAAATTATTATAAGAAACTCTTT.

This clone was counted between two and nine times. A much larger clone lies one base from this, so it may be a read error. Other DNA sequences within the sample encode an identical CDR3. This chain uses TRGV9 with TRGJP. Germline V lookup: CDR1 GITISATS, CDR2 ISYDGTV (reference sequence). The trim removed 3 bases at V and 4 bases at J, leaving 6 bases unmatched. This CDR3 comprises 17 residues. The CDR3 sequence is CALWEPRQELGKKIKVF. CDR3 sequence (DNA): TGTGCCTTGTGGGAGCCCCGACAAGAGTTGGGCAAAAAAATCAAGGTATTT.

This clone was recorded a few times. This DNA's translation differs at residue 13 from TCRdb's protein, which comes from a much larger clone; a read error is likely, and the protein shown is translated from the DNA. This chain links TRGV9 with TRGJ1 or TRGJ2. The CDR3 consists of 15 residues. In germline, CDR1 is GITISATS, CDR2 ISYDGTV (reference sequence). This CDR3 is CALWEVQTLHYKRLF. For the CDR3, the DNA is TGTGCCTTGTGGGAGGTGCAAACCCTGCATTATAAGAGACTCTTT.

This clone came up a few times. The TCRdb record carries a much larger clone's protein, which differs from this DNA's translation at residue 8; a read error is the likely cause, and the protein listed here is the DNA translation. The V call is TRGV9, the J call TRGJ1 or TRGJ2. CDR3 size: 15 residues. Trimming took 0 bases from V and 5 from J; bases not matched to a gene: 10. Germline loops: CDR1 GITISATS, CDR2 ISYDGTV (reference sequence). The CDR3 sequence: CALWEVQALHYKKLF. DNA of the CDR3: TGTGCCTTGTGGGAGGTGCAAGCCCTGCATTATAAGAAACTCTTT.

With regard to this clone: The mismatch at residue 8 between this DNA's translation and the TCRdb protein of a much larger clone likely reflects a read error; the protein shown is translated from the DNA. CDR3 region: CATWDRFQGYKKLF. As DNA, the CDR3 is TGTGCCACCTGGGACAGGTTTCAGGGTTATAAGAAACTCTTT. This rearrangement joins TRGV3 to TRGJ1 or TRGJ2. CDR1 and CDR2 (germline): VTNTFY, YDVSTARD (reference sequence). The junction had 8 bases not matched to a gene; V was cut back by 0 bases and J by 6 bases. This CDR3 has 14 residues.

The table lists this clone with a few counts. A clone one base away is much larger, so this may be a read error. The same CDR3 is also encoded by other DNA sequences in this sample. The chain combines TRGV2 with TRGJP2. Germline V lookup: CDR1 EGSNGY, CDR2 YDSYNSKV. Unmatched junction bases numbered 9, after V lost 3 bases and J lost 11 bases. This CDR3 is 13 amino acids long. CDR3 region: CATWDPRHWIKTF. In DNA, the CDR3 is TGTGCCACCTGGGACCCTCGGCACTGGATCAAGACGTTT.

The chain employs TRGV9 and TRGJP. Losses at the gene ends were 0 bases for V and 4 bases for J; bases not matched to a gene: 6. The CDR3 is 18 amino acids. The V gene's germline CDR1 is GITISATS and CDR2 ISYDGTV (reference sequence). CDR3 sequence reads: CALWEVHGQELGKKIKVF. The CDR3 nucleotides are TGTGCCTTGTGGGAGGTGCACGGTCAAGAGTTGGGCAAAAAAATCAAGGTATTT.

This clone is termed medium-sized. The CDR3 sequence is CATWDGKYYKKLF. CDR3 nucleotides: TGTGCCACCTGGGATGGGAAGTATTATAAGAAACTCTTT. The gene calls are TRGV4 and TRGJ1 or TRGJ2. This CDR3 spans 13 amino acids. Germline lookup yields CDR1 EGSTGY and CDR2 YDSYTSSV. The V segment lost 0 bases and the J segment 4 bases; nucleotides outside the gene matches: 3.

This clone was observed a handful of times. TCRdb shows a much larger clone's protein in place of this DNA's translation, and the two differ at residue 5, likely through a read error; the protein shown is translated from the DNA. The chain uses TRGV9 and TRGJP. V shed 5 bases, J shed 5 bases, and the junction held 6 bases outside the gene matches. Per germline, CDR1 GITISATS and CDR2 ISYDGTV (reference sequence). CDR3 length equals 16 residues. The DNA for the CDR3 is TGTGCCTTGTGGGGGGCGAAAGAGTTGGGCAAAAAAATCAAGGTATTT. It yields the protein CALWGAKELGKKIKVF.

The V call is TRGV9, the J call TRGJP1. The V gene's germline CDR1 is GITISATS and CDR2 ISYDGTV (reference sequence). V lost 3 bases to trimming and J lost 4 bases; unmatched junction nucleotides: 2. CDR3 length: 13 residues. This chain's CDR3 is CALWEFTGWFKIF. As DNA, the CDR3 is TGTGCCTTGTGGGAGTTCACTGGTTGGTTCAAGATATTT.

Within the sample, this clone is medium-sized. This rearrangement joins TRGV2 to TRGJ1 or TRGJ2. The CDR3 is 12 amino acids. Trimming at V came to 5 bases and at J to 2 bases, leaving 3 bases not matched to a gene. The germline gives CDR1 EGSNGY, CDR2 YDSYNSKV. For the CDR3, the DNA is TGTGCCACCTGGGCGTATTATTATAAGAAACTCTTT. It yields the protein CATWAYYYKKLF.

In its sample, this clone ranks as medium-sized. This chain connects TRGV4 to TRGJ1 or TRGJ2. CDR1 is EGSTGY and CDR2 is YDSYTSSV in the germline V gene. The CDR3 is 11 residues long. The V and J ends lost 2 bases and 10 bases, in that order; junction bases with no gene match: 5. The CDR3: CATWDVWKKLF. The CDR3 DNA sequence: TGTGCCACCTGGGATGTATGGAAGAAACTCTTT.

Comments on this clone: A read error may explain this, as a much larger clone is one base away. Other nucleotide sequences from this sample produce the same CDR3. The chain is built from TRGV9 and TRGJP. The CDR3 has 17 amino acids. Germline V lookup: CDR1 GITISATS, CDR2 ISYDGTV (reference sequence). The chain's CDR3 is CALWEVRLELGKKIKVF. The CDR3 DNA sequence: TGTGCCTTGTGGGAGGTGAGGTTAGAGCTGGGCAAAAAAATCAAGGTATTT.